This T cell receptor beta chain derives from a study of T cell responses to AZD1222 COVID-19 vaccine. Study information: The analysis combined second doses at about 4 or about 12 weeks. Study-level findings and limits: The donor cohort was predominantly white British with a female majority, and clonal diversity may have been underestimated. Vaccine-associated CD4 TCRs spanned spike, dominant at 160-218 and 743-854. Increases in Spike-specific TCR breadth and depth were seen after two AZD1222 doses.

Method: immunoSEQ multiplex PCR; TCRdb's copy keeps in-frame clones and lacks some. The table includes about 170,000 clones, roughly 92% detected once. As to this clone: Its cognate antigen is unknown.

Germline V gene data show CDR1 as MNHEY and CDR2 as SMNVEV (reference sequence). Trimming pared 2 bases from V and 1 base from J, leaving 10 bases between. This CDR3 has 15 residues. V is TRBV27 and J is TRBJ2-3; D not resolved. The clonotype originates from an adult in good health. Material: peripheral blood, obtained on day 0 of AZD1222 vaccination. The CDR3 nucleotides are TGTGCCAGCAGTTTAAGAGCGATAGGCACAGATACGCAGTATTTT. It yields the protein CASSLRAIGTDTQYF.